This TCR beta chain originates from a study of blood T cells in healthy people across ages. A J-beta primer mix and a sample-barcoded 5' primer were used in a second PCR of about 6 to 12 cycles. Each CDR3 protein is one row after TCRdb ran MiXCR on the 5' RACE reads. The sample has 800,000 to 1,000,000 distinct CDR3 sequences; about 48% are singletons. V shed 3 bases and J shed 4 bases, with 22 bases lying between them. This CDR3 spans 18 amino acids. CDR1 is MNHEY and CDR2 is SVGEGT in the germline V gene. The sequenced material came from blood. The chain links TRBV6-2 or TRBV6-3 to TRBJ1-5, with D tentatively TRBD1 (6 bases). The sequence derives from a young man in good health. In nucleotides, the CDR3 is TGTGCCAGCAGTTATAAAGGCCGGTTGGGGGGCGTTAATCAGCCCCAGCATTTT. This codes for CASSYKGRLGGVNQPQHF.